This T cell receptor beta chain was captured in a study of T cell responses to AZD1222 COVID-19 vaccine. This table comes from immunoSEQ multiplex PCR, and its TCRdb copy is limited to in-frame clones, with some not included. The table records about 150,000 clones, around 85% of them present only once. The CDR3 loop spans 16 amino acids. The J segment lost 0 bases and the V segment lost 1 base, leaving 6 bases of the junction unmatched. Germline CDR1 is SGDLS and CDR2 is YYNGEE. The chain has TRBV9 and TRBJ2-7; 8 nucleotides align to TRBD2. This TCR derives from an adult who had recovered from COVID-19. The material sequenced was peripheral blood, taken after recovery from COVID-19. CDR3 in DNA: TGTGCCAGCAGCGTACTTAGCGGGGCAACCTCCTACGAGCAGTACTTC. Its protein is CASSVLSGATSYEQYF.